This T cell receptor beta chain was sequenced for a study of cytomegalovirus exposure and HLA in healthy donors. Primers: 60 Vbeta forward and 13 Jbeta reverse. Assay used: immunoSEQ multiplex PCR; TCRdb lists only in-frame clones, some missing. The top ten clones hold roughly 12% of a sample with 90,000 to 150,000 clones, about three quarters of them seen once. By frequency in the sample, this clone is large. The receptor comes from a woman in her forties in good health and CMV-seropositive. The sample was PBMCs.

CDR3 amino acids: CASSRAGDEQFF. For the CDR3, the DNA is TGTGCCAGCAGTCGCGCGGGGGATGAGCAGTTCTTC. This chain joins TRBV27 and TRBJ2-1; TRBD2 matches at 7 bases. The CDR3 extends over 12 amino acids. Germline V gene lookup returns CDR1 MNHEY and CDR2 SMNVEV (reference sequence). With V trimmed by 5 bases and J by 8 bases, 3 bases remained unmatched.